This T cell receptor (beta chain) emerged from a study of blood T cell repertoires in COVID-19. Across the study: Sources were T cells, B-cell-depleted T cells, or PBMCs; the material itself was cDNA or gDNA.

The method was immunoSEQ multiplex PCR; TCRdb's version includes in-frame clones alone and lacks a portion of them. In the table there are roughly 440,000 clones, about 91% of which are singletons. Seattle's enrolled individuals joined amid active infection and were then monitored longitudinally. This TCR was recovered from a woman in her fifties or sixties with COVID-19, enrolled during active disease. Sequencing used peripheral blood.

In DNA, the CDR3 is TGCGCCAGCTCTGGCAGAACTGGCTACACCTTC. Translation: CASSGRTGYTF. The gene calls are TRBV4-1 and TRBJ1-2; D unresolved. Looked up from germline, CDR1 is MGHRA and CDR2 is YSYEKL. The length of the CDR3 is 11 residues. The V end was cut by 8 bases, the J end by 7 bases, with 11 bases between.